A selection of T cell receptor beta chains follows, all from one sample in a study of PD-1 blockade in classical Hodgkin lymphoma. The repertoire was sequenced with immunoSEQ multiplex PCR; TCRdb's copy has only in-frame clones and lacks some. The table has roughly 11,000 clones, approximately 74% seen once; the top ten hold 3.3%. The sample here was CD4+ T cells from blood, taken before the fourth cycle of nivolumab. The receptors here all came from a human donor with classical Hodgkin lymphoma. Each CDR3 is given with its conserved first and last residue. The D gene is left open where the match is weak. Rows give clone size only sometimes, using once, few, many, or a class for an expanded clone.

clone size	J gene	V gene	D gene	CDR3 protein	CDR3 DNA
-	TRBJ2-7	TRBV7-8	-	CASSRRDSTYEQYF	TGTGCCAGCAGCCGGCGGGACTCCACCTACGAGCAGTACTTC
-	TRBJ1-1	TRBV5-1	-	CASSLGAGTNTEAFF	TGCGCCAGCAGCTTGGGGGCCGGGACAAACACTGAAGCTTTCTTT
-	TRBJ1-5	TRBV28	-	CASSSLPPHQPQHF	TGTGCCAGCAGTTCCCTCCCCCCTCATCAGCCCCAGCATTTT
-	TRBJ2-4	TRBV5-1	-	CASSLAVAQSNIQYF	TGCGCCAGCAGCTTGGCCGTTGCACAGTCAAACATTCAGTACTTC
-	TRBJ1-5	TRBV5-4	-	CASSVGPDYSNQPQHF	TGTGCCAGCTCGGTCGGTCCGGATTATAGCAATCAGCCCCAGCATTTT
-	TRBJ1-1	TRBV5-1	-	CASSWWAGQGTEAFF	TGCGCCAGCAGCTGGTGGGCAGGGCAAGGCACTGAAGCTTTCTTT
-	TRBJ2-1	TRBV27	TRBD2	CASSFRALSGSSYNEQFF	TGTGCCAGCAGTTTTCGAGCTCTCAGCGGGAGCTCCTACAATGAGCAGTTCTTC
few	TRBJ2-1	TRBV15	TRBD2	CATSRMREWFF	TGTGCCACCAGCAGGATGCGGGAGTGGTTCTTC
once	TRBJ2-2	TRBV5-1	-	CASRPGELTGELFF	TGCGCCAGCCGCCCGGGGGAATTAACCGGGGAGCTGTTTTTT
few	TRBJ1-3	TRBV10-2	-	CASSESIAGKTIYF	TGCGCCAGCAGTGAGTCGATAGCGGGAAAAACCATATATTTT
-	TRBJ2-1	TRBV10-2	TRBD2	CASNGLAGGRGEQFF	TGCGCCAGCAACGGACTAGCGGGAGGTCGAGGTGAGCAGTTCTTC
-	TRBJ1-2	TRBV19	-	CASSIGGYTF	TGTGCCAGTAGTATAGGTGGCTACACCTTC
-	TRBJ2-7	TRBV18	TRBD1	CASSPTYGQGTYEQYF	TGTGCCAGCTCACCGACCTATGGACAGGGGACGTACGAGCAGTACTTC
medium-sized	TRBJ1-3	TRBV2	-	CASSETRGNTIYF	TGTGCCAGCAGTGAAACACGGGGAAACACCATATATTTT
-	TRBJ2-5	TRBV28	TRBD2	CASSLGREVQETQYF	TGTGCCAGCAGTTTGGGGCGGGAGGTCCAAGAGACCCAGTACTTC
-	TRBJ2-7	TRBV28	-	CASSRKYEQYF	TGTGCCAGCAGCCGCAAGTACGAGCAGTACTTC
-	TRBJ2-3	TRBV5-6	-	CASSLAGYTDTQYF	TGTGCCAGCAGCTTGGCAGGATACACAGATACGCAGTATTTT
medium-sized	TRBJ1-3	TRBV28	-	CASSPSGGDGNTIYF	TGTGCCAGCAGTCCCTCCGGGGGAGATGGAAACACCATATATTTT
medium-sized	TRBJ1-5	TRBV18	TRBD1	CASSSTGDQPQHF	TGTGCCAGCTCGTCCACAGGGGATCAGCCCCAGCATTTT
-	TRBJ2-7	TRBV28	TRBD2	CASSPWGTSGYEQYF	TGTGCCAGCAGCCCCTGGGGGACTAGCGGTTACGAGCAGTACTTC
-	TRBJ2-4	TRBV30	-	CAWSVIRREKNIQYF	TGTGCCTGGAGTGTAATAAGGAGGGAGAAAAACATTCAGTACTTC
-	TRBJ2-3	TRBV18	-	CASSPLVGGEDTQYF	TGTGCCAGCTCACCACTGGTAGGGGGTGAAGATACGCAGTATTTT
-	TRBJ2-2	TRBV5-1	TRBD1	CASSWDRDTGELFF	TGCGCCAGCAGCTGGGACAGGGACACCGGGGAGCTGTTTTTT
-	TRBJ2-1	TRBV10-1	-	CASSEAARGQFF	TGCGCCAGCAGTGAGGCCGCTAGGGGTCAGTTCTTC
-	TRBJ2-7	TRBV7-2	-	CASSLRRGAGEQYF	TGTGCCAGCAGCTTACGGAGGGGAGCGGGCGAGCAGTACTTC
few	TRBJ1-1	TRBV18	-	CASSPSMGLNTEAFF	TGTGCCAGCTCACCATCGATGGGACTGAACACTGAAGCTTTCTTT
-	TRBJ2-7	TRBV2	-	CASTAWEGQYF	TGTGCCAGCACTGCATGGGAAGGGCAGTACTTC
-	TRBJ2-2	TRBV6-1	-	CASSTREAGELFF	TGTGCCAGCAGCACAAGGGAGGCCGGGGAGCTGTTTTTT
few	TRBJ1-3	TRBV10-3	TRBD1	CAISSWTGSGNTIYF	TGTGCCATCAGTTCCTGGACAGGGAGTGGAAACACCATATATTTT
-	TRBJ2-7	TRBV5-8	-	CASSLAGSYEQYF	TGTGCCAGCAGCTTGGCGGGGTCCTACGAGCAGTACTTC
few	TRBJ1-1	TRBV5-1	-	CASSLATANTEAFF	TGCGCCAGCAGCTTGGCGACAGCGAACACTGAAGCTTTCTTT
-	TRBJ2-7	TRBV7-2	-	CASSLKVGYPYEQYF	TGTGCCAGCAGCTTAAAGGTGGGCTATCCCTACGAGCAGTACTTC
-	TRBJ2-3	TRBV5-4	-	CASSLDSGSDTQYF	TGTGCCAGCAGCTTGGACAGTGGGTCAGATACGCAGTATTTT
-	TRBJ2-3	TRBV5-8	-	CASIGSTDTQYF	TGTGCCAGCATAGGCTCCACAGATACGCAGTATTTT
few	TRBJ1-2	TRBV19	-	CASRTVYGYTF	TGTGCCAGTAGGACCGTTTATGGCTACACCTTC
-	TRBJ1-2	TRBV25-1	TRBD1	CASSEWNRGIYPGYTF	TGTGCCAGCAGTGAATGGAACAGGGGAATATACCCTGGCTACACCTTC
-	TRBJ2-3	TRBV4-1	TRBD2	CASSQQGGSFGTQYF	TGCGCCAGCAGCCAACAGGGCGGGAGTTTCGGTACGCAGTATTTT
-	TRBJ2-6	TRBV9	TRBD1	CASSDKQGELTGANVLTF	TGTGCCAGCAGTGATAAACAGGGGGAACTCACTGGGGCCAACGTCCTGACTTTC
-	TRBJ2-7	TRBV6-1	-	CASSLSQPGLNEQYF	TGTGCCAGCAGTTTATCCCAGCCTGGGTTGAACGAGCAGTACTTC
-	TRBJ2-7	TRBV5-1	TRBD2	CASSSGLAGADEQYF	TGCGCCAGCAGCTCGGGACTAGCGGGAGCGGACGAGCAGTACTTC
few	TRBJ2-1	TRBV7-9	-	CASSRDSLGEQFF	TGTGCCAGCAGCAGGGACTCCCTGGGTGAGCAGTTCTTC
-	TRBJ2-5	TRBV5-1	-	CASSSPPETQYF	TGCGCCAGCAGCTCCCCCCCCGAGACCCAGTACTTC
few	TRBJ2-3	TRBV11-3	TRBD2	CASSLGGRVTDTQYF	TGTGCCAGCAGCTTAGGAGGGAGGGTCACAGATACGCAGTATTTT
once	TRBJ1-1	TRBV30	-	CAWRRNRDAFF	TGTGCCTGGAGAAGGAACAGGGACGCTTTCTTT
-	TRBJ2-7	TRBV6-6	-	CASRGLTSLDEQYF	TGTGCCAGCAGAGGGCTAACAAGCCTAGACGAGCAGTACTTC
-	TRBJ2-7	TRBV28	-	CASSPGTEYYEQYF	TGTGCCAGCAGTCCCGGGACTGAATACTACGAGCAGTACTTC
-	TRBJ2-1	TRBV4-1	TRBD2	CASSQAGGLNEQFF	TGCGCCAGCAGCCAAGCGGGAGGCTTGAATGAGCAGTTCTTC
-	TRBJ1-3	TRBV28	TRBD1	CASSLGQRLSKVGNTIYF	TGTGCCAGCAGTTTGGGACAGAGGCTCTCCAAGGTGGGAAACACCATATATTTT
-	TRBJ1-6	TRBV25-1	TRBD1	CASNNPGTGAPLHF	TGTGCCAGCAATAATCCCGGCACAGGGGCTCCCCTCCACTTT
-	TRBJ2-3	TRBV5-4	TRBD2	CASSILAGGTDTQYF	TGTGCCAGCAGCATACTAGCGGGGGGCACAGATACGCAGTATTTT
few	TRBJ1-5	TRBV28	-	CASSLPVGAQPQHF	TGTGCCAGCAGTTTACCGGTAGGGGCTCAGCCCCAGCATTTT
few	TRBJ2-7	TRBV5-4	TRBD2	CASSPPGVGSGGTHEQYF	TGTGCCAGCAGCCCACCGGGCGTCGGGAGCGGGGGGACCCACGAGCAGTACTTC
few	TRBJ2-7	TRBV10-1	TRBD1	CASSPPGTGLVGQYF	TGCGCCAGCAGTCCCCCCGGGACAGGGTTAGTAGGGCAGTACTTC
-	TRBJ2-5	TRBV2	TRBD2	CASSETSGKSKTQYF	TGTGCCAGCAGTGAGACTAGCGGGAAATCAAAGACCCAGTACTTC
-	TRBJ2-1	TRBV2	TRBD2	CASNFGTSVSNEQFF	TGTGCCAGCAATTTCGGGACTAGCGTTTCCAATGAGCAGTTCTTC
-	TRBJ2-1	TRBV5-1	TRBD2	CASSLTSGRGPISYNEQFF	TGCGCCAGCAGCCTGACTAGCGGAAGAGGGCCAATCTCCTACAATGAGCAGTTCTTC
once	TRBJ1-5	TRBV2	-	CASSADRLGNQPQHF	TGTGCCAGCAGTGCCGACAGGTTGGGCAATCAGCCCCAGCATTTT